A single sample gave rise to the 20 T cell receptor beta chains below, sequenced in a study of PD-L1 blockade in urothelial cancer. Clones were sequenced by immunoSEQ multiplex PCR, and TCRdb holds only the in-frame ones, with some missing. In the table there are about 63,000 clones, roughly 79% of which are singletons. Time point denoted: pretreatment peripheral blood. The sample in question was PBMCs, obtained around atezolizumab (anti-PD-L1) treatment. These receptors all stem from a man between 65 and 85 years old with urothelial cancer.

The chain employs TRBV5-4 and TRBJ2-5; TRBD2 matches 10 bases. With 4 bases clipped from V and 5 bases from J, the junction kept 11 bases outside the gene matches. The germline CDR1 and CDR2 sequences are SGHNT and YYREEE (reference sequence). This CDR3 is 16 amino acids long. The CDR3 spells CASSPAGGPLEETQYF. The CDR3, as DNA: TGTGCCAGCAGCCCAGCGGGAGGGCCCCTGGAGGAGACCCAGTACTTC.

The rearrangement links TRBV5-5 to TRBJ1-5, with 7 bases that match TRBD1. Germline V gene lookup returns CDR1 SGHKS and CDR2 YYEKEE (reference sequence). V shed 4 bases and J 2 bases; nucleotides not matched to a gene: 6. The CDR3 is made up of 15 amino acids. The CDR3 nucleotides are TGTGCCAGCAGCCTCCAGGGGGTTGGCAATCAGCCCCAGCATTTT. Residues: CASSLQGVGNQPQHF. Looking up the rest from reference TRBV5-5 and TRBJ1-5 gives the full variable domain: DAGVTQSPTHLIKTRGQQVTLRCSPISGHKSVSWYQQVLGQGPQFIFQYYEKEERGRGNFPDRFSARQFPNYSSELNVNALLLGDSALYLCASSLQGVGNQPQHFGDGTRLSIL.

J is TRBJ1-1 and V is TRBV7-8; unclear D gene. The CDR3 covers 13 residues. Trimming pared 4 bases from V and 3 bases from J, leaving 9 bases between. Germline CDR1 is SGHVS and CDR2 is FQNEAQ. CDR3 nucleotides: TGTGCCAGCAGCTATAACCGGGACACTGAAGCTTTCTTT. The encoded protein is CASSYNRDTEAFF.

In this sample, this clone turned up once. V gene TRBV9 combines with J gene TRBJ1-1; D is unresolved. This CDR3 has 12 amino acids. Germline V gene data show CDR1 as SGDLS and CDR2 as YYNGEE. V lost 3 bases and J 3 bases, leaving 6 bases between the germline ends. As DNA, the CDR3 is TGTGCCAGCAGCGCCGGGTACACTGAAGCTTTCTTT. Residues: CASSAGYTEAFF.

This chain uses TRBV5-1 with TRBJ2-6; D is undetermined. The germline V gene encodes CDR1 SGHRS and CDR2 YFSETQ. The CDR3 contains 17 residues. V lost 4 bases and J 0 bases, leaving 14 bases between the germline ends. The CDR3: CASSTPTTSSGANVLTF. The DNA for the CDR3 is TGCGCCAGCAGCACTCCTACTACTTCCTCTGGGGCCAACGTCCTGACTTTC. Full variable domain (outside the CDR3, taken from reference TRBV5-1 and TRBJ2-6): KAGVTQTPRYLIKTRGQQVTLSCSPISGHRSVSWYQQTPGQGLQFLFEYFSETQRNKGNFPGRFSGRQFSNSRSEMNVSTLELGDSALYLCASSTPTTSSGANVLTFGAGSRLTVL.

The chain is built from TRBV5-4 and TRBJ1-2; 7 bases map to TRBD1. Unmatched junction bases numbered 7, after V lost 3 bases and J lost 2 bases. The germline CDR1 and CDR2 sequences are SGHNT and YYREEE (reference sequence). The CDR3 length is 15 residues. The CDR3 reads CASSSVSTGNYGYTF. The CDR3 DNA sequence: TGTGCCAGCAGCTCAGTCTCGACAGGGAACTATGGCTACACCTTC.

In DNA form, the CDR3 reads TGTGCCAGCAGCTCCCCCGGGACTAGCGGGAGCCATGAGCAGTTCTTC. Amino acids: CASSSPGTSGSHEQFF. The rearrangement uses TRBV7-3 and TRBJ2-1; 14 nucleotides agree with TRBD2. The trim removed 4 bases at V and 8 bases at J, leaving 7 bases unmatched. The CDR3 spans 16 residues. CDR1 and CDR2 (germline): SGHTA, FQGTGA. Looking up the rest from reference TRBV7-3 and TRBJ2-1 gives the full variable domain: GAGVSQTPSNKVTEKGKYVELRCDPISGHTALYWYRQSLGQGPEFLIYFQGTGAADDSGLPNDRFFAVRPEGSVSTLKIQRTERGDSAVYLCASSSPGTSGSHEQFFGPGTRLTVL.

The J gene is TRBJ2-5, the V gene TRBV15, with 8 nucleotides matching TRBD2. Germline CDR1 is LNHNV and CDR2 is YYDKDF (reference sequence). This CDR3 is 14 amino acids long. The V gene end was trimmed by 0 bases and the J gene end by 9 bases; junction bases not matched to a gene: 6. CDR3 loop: CATSRDRGLEPQYF. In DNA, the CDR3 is TGTGCCACCAGCAGAGATCGGGGACTAGAACCCCAGTACTTC.

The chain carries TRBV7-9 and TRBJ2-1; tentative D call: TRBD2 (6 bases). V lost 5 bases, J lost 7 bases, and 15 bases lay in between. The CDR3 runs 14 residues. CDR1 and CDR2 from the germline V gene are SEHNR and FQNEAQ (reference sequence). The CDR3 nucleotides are TGTGCCAGCAGCCGCGGGACCCCCCAGAATGAGCAGTTCTTC. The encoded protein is CASSRGTPQNEQFF.

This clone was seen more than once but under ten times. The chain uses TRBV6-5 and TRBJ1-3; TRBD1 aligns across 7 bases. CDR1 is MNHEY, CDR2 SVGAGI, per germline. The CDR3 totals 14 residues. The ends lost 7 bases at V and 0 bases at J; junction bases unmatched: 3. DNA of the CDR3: TGTGCCAGCAAGACAGGGAACTCTGGAAACACCATATATTTT. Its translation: CASKTGNSGNTIYF.

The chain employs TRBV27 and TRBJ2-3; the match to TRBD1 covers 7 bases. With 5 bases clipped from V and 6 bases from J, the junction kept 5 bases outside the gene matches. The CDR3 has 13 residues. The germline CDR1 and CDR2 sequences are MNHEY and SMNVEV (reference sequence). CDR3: CASSPTGLDTQYF. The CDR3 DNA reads TGTGCCAGCAGTCCGACAGGGTTGGATACGCAGTATTTT.

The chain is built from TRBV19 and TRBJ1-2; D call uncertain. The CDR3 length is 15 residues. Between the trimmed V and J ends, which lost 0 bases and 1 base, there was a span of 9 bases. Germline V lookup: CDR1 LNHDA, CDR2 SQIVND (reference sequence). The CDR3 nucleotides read TGTGCCAGTAGTATAGATACAGAGGGTAACTATGGCTACACCTTC. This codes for CASSIDTEGNYGYTF.

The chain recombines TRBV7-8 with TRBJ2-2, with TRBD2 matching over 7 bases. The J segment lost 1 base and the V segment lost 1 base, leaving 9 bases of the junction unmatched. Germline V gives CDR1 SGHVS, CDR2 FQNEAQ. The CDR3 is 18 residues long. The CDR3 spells CASSLGVRGTKNTGELFF. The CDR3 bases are TGTGCCAGCAGCTTAGGCGTCCGGGGGACTAAGAACACCGGGGAGCTGTTTTTT.

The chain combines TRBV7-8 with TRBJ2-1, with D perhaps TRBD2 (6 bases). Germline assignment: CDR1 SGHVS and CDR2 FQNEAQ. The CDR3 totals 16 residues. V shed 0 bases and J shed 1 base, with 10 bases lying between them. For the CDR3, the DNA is TGTGCCAGCAGCTTAGCAGAGGGGAGGTCCTACAATGAGCAGTTCTTC. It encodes CASSLAEGRSYNEQFF.

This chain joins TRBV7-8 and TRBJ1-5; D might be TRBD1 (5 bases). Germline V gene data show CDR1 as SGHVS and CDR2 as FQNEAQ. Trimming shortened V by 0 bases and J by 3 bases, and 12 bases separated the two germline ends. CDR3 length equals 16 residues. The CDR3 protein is CASSLASGENNQPQHF. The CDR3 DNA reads TGTGCCAGCAGCTTAGCGTCGGGGGAAAACAATCAGCCCCAGCATTTT.

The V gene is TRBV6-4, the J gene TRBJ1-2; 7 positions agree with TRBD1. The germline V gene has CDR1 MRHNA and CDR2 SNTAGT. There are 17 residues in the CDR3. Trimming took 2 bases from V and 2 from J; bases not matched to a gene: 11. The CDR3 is CASSDDVTGEDNYGYTF. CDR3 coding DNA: TGTGCCAGCAGTGACGACGTAACAGGGGAGGACAACTATGGCTACACCTTC.

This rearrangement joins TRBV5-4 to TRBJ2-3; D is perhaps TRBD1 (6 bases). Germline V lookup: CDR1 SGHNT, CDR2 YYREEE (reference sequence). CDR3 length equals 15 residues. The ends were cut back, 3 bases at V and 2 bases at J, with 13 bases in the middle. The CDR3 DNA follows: TGTGCCAGCAGCTACTCGGGACACTACACAGATACGCAGTATTTT. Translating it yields CASSYSGHYTDTQYF.

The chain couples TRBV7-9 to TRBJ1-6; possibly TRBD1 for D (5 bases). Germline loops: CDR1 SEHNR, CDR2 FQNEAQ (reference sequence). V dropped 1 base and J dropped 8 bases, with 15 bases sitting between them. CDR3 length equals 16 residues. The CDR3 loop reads CASSLGEGENDSPLHF. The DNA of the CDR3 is TGTGCCAGCAGCTTAGGGGAAGGGGAAAACGATTCACCCCTCCACTTT.

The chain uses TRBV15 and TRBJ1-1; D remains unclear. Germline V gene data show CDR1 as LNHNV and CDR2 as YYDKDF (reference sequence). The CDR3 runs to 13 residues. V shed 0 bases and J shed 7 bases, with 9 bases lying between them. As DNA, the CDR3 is TGTGCCACCAGCAGAGACCACCGGGGTGAAGCTTTCTTT. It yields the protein CATSRDHRGEAFF.

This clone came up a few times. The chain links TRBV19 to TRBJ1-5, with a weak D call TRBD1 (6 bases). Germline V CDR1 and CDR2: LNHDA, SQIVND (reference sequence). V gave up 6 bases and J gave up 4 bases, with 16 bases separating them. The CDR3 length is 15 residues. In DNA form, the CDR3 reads TGTGCCAGTAGCCTCCCCCTTCAGGGGAATCAGCCCCAGCATTTT. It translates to CASSLPLQGNQPQHF.